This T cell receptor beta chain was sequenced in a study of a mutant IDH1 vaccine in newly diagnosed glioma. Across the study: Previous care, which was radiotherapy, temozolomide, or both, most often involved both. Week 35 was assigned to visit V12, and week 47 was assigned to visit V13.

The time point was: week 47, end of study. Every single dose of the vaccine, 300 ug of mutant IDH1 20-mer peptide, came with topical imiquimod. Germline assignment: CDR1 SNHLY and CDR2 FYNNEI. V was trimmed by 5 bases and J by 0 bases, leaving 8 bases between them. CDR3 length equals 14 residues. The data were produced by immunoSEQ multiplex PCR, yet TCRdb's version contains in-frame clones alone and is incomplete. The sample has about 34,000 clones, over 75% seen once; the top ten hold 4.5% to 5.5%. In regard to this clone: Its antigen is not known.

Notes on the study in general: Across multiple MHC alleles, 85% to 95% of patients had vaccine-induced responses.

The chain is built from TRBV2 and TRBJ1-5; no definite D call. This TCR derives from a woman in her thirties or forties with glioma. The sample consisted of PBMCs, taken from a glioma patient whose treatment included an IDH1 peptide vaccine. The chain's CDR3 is CASSWMGSNQPQHF. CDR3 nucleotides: TGTGCCAGCAGTTGGATGGGTAGCAATCAGCCCCAGCATTTT.